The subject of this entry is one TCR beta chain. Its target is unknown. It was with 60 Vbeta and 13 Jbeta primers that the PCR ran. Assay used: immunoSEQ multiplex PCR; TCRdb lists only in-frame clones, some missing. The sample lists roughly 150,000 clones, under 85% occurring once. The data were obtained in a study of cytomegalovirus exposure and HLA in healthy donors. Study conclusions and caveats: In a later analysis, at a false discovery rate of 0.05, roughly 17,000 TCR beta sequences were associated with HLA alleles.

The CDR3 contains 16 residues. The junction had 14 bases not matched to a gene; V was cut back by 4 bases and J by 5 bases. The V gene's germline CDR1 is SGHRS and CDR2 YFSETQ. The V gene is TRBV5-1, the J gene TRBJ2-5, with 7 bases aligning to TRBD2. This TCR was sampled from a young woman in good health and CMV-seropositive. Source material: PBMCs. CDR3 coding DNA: TGCGCCAGCAGCCAAGGGACTCGAGCGGGGAAGGAGACCCAGTACTTC. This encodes CASSQGTRAGKETQYF.